A selection of T cell receptor beta chains follows, all from one sample in a study of T cell responses to AZD1222 COVID-19 vaccine. Clones were sequenced by immunoSEQ multiplex PCR, and TCRdb holds only the in-frame ones, with some missing. In the table there are tens of thousands of clones, around 89% of which are singletons. Sequences were derived from peripheral blood, sampled on day 0 of MenACWY control vaccination. The receptor set was obtained from an adult in good health. The CDR3 runs from the conserved cysteine through the conserved F or W. A D gene is named only where the DNA matches it firmly. Where a row states a size, it is once, few, many or the class of an expanded clone; other rows omit it.

v_call	j_call	clone_size	d_call	cdr3_nt	cdr3_aa
TRBV6-1	TRBJ1-5	NA	NA	TGTGCCAGCAGTGAACAAATCAATCAGCCCCAGCATTTT	CASSEQINQPQHF
TRBV6-5	TRBJ2-2	NA	NA	TGTGCCAGCAGTTACTCGGGGGCCCAGCGGGCCGGGGAGCTGTTTTTT	CASSYSGAQRAGELFF
TRBV28	TRBJ1-6	NA	TRBD1	TGTGCCAGCAGTACAGGGGTCTATAATTCACCCCTCCACTTT	CASSTGVYNSPLHF
TRBV24-1	TRBJ2-3	NA	NA	TGTGCCACCAGTGATTTTTTACAGGGCAGCGGCACAGATACGCAGTATTTT	CATSDFLQGSGTDTQYF
TRBV27	TRBJ1-5	NA	NA	TGTGCCAGCAGTTTAAAGGGGAGAGGCAATCAGCCCCAGCATTTT	CASSLKGRGNQPQHF
TRBV6-5	TRBJ2-7	NA	NA	TGTGCCAGCAGGTACCAGTACGCTGCGGGCGAGCAGTACTTC	CASRYQYAAGEQYF
TRBV11-3	TRBJ2-1	NA	TRBD2	TGTGCCAGCAGCTTAGCCCGTCTAGCGGACCGGTACAATGAGCAGTTCTTC	CASSLARLADRYNEQFF
TRBV12-5	TRBJ1-1	once	NA	TGTGCTAGTGGTTTGGACAGGACGGACACTGAAGCTTTCTTT	CASGLDRTDTEAFF
TRBV25-1	TRBJ2-1	NA	NA	TGTGCCAGCAGTATAACAGGGCCGTTTTCCAATGAGCAGTTCTTC	CASSITGPFSNEQFF
TRBV27	TRBJ2-4	NA	NA	TGTGCCAGCAGTTCTTGGCAAGTGGGGCTAGCCAAAAACATTCAGTACTTC	CASSSWQVGLAKNIQYF
TRBV9	TRBJ1-5	NA	NA	TGTGCCAGCAGCGTAACCCCGGGAGGGCCCCAGCATTTT	CASSVTPGGPQHF
TRBV25-1	TRBJ1-3	NA	NA	TGTGCCAGCAGTGGTACCGGGGGAAACACCATATATTTT	CASSGTGGNTIYF
TRBV29-1	TRBJ2-4	NA	TRBD1	TGCAGCGCGACAGGGAGATCGGACATTCAGTACTTC	CSATGRSDIQYF
TRBV19	TRBJ1-1	NA	NA	TGTGCCAGTAAAGGCAGCATGAACACTGAAGCTTTCTTT	CASKGSMNTEAFF
TRBV2	TRBJ2-3	NA	NA	TGTGCCAGCAGTGGGGCTAGGGGTAGCACAGATACGCAGTATTTT	CASSGARGSTDTQYF
TRBV7-9	TRBJ1-2	NA	NA	TGTGCCAGCAGCTTCGGAGTCGGTCCTAACTATGGCTACACCTTC	CASSFGVGPNYGYTF
TRBV30	TRBJ2-7	NA	TRBD1	TGTGCCGCGACAAGATCAGGGGGCTACGAGCAGTACTTC	CAATRSGGYEQYF
TRBV18	TRBJ1-1	NA	NA	TGTGCCAGCTCACCAGTCGCGCCTAATGAAGCTTTCTTT	CASSPVAPNEAFF
TRBV18	TRBJ2-3	NA	TRBD2	TGTGCCAGCTCACCGACTAGCGGAAACTCAGATACGCAGTATTTT	CASSPTSGNSDTQYF
TRBV6-4	TRBJ2-5	NA	TRBD1	TGTGCCAGCAGGCCCCGGGACAGGGAGACCCTAGAGGAGACCCAGTACTTC	CASRPRDRETLEETQYF
TRBV6-5	TRBJ2-3	NA	TRBD1	TGTGCCAGCAAGAGGGGACAGTTCACAGATACGCAGTATTTT	CASKRGQFTDTQYF
TRBV19	TRBJ1-5	NA	NA	TGTGCCAGTAGTGGGGCTGGAGGGATGCCCCAGCATTTT	CASSGAGGMPQHF
TRBV5-1	TRBJ2-7	NA	TRBD1	TGCGCCAGCAGCCTCTCCCGGGACAGGTTCTTTTACGAGCAGTACTTC	CASSLSRDRFFYEQYF
TRBV21-1	TRBJ2-1	NA	NA	TGTGCCAGCAGCAAACAGAGACTGGGTGCCAATGAGCAGTTCTTC	CASSKQRLGANEQFF
TRBV6-5	TRBJ1-2	NA	TRBD1	TGTGCCAGCAGGTTAAGCCTCGGGACAGGTGGTGGCTACACCTTC	CASRLSLGTGGGYTF
TRBV21-1	TRBJ2-1	medium-sized	NA	TGTGCCAGCAGCAGAACAGGGGCGGGAGTTTGGAACAATGAGCAGTTCTTC	CASSRTGAGVWNNEQFF
TRBV11-2	TRBJ2-3	NA	NA	TGTGCCAGCAGAAACCCGTCAGATCCCCCAGATACGCAGTATTTT	CASRNPSDPPDTQYF
TRBV19	TRBJ2-1	NA	TRBD2	TGTGCCAGTACCCGACTAGCGGCCCACCCTGTCAATGAGCAGTTCTTC	CASTRLAAHPVNEQFF
TRBV19	TRBJ2-1	NA	NA	TGTGCCAGTAGTAACACCCTCTCCTACAATGAGCAGTTCTTC	CASSNTLSYNEQFF
TRBV19	TRBJ2-7	NA	NA	TGTGCCAGTAGTAGACCCGGGTCCACCTACGAGCAGTACTTC	CASSRPGSTYEQYF
TRBV20-1	TRBJ1-6	NA	NA	TGCAGTGCTATTGAGATCCCCCCTCGCACCGAGCCCCTCCACTTT	CSAIEIPPRTEPLHF
TRBV12-5	TRBJ2-5	once	NA	TGTGCTAGTGCCGCCTCCCGGGGGTACGAGACCCAGTACTTC	CASAASRGYETQYF
TRBV18	TRBJ2-2	once	TRBD2	TGTGCCAGCTCAGCACCCTCGGGACTAGCGGGATACACCGGGGAGCTGTTTTTT	CASSAPSGLAGYTGELFF
TRBV7-9	TRBJ1-4	NA	NA	TGTGCCAGCAGCTTATCAGGGAAGATGGAAAAACTGTTTTTT	CASSLSGKMEKLFF
TRBV18	TRBJ2-3	NA	TRBD2	TGTGCCAGCTCACCCTTCCTCGGGACTAGCGGGAGGGGAAGCCCAGATACGCAGTATTTT	CASSPFLGTSGRGSPDTQYF
TRBV6-4	TRBJ2-2	NA	NA	TGTGCCAGCCTTTCAGGGAGCACCGGGGAGCTGTTTTTT	CASLSGSTGELFF
TRBV28	TRBJ2-7	NA	NA	TGTGCCAGCAGTTTATCAGGGGCCGGCTACGAGCAGTACTTC	CASSLSGAGYEQYF
TRBV6-4	TRBJ1-6	NA	NA	TGTGCCAGCAGGCCCGTCGGTCGGGGACCCCTCCACTTT	CASRPVGRGPLHF
TRBV30	TRBJ1-1	NA	NA	TGTGCCTGGGGGGTAATGGGATACACTGAAGCTTTCTTT	CAWGVMGYTEAFF
TRBV18	TRBJ1-2	NA	TRBD1	TGTGCCAGCTCACCACAGGGACAGGGAAGTGGCTACACCTTC	CASSPQGQGSGYTF
TRBV13	TRBJ2-1	few	NA	TGTGCCAGCAGCTTAGACTCCGGTTACAATGAGCAGTTCTTC	CASSLDSGYNEQFF
TRBV28	TRBJ1-1	NA	TRBD1	TGTGCCAGCATACTAACCCCCGGACAGGGAGAAGTAGACCCTGAAGCTTTCTTT	CASILTPGQGEVDPEAFF
TRBV19	TRBJ1-1	NA	NA	TGTGCCAGTAGTATCGGGGTCTGGGGGACTGAAGCTTTCTTT	CASSIGVWGTEAFF
TRBV2	TRBJ2-7	NA	NA	TGTGCCAGCAGTGATCTGGCTAGCTTGTCCTACGAGCAGTACTTC	CASSDLASLSYEQYF
TRBV3-1/TRBV3-2	TRBJ2-2	NA	NA	TGTGCCAGCAGCCAAGAACGATCCCGGAGGGGCGCCAGGGGGAACACCGGGGAGCTGTTTTTT	CASSQERSRRGARGNTGELFF